The 24 T cell receptor beta chains below all came from one sample that was sequenced in a study of cytomegalovirus exposure and HLA in healthy donors. 60 Vbeta and 13 Jbeta primers were used in PCR. Only in-frame clones appear in the TCRdb table, and some are missing; sequencing was by immunoSEQ multiplex PCR. Of 150,000 to 160,000 clones in the sample, roughly 85% are singletons; the top ten hold roughly 2.3%. Sample: PBMCs. The origin of the receptors is a woman in her late teens or twenties in good health and CMV-seronegative.

This chain uses TRBV28 with TRBJ2-7; 16 bases agree with TRBD2. The CDR3 sequence is 19 residues long. The trim removed 5 bases at V and 4 bases at J, leaving 14 bases unmatched. Germline V CDR1 and CDR2: MDHEN, SYDVKM. The CDR3 DNA sequence: TGTGCCAGCAGTAGGCCGGGACTAGCGGGAGGGGCCTACCGTTACGAGCAGTACTTC. Translation gives CASSRPGLAGGAYRYEQYF.

This clone was observed a single time. The rearrangement joins TRBV5-6 to TRBJ1-4; tentative D call: TRBD1 (6 bases). Per the germline V gene, CDR1 is SGHDT and CDR2 is YYEEEE. Trimming stripped 1 base from V and 7 bases from J, with 23 bases between. The length of the CDR3 is 18 residues. This chain's CDR3 is CASSLWGGWGGVSEKLFF. CDR3 nucleotide sequence: TGTGCCAGCAGCTTGTGGGGTGGTTGGGGGGGCGTCTCTGAAAAACTGTTTTTT.

The table lists this clone with a few counts. The chain couples TRBV12-2 to TRBJ2-3; the table's D call of TRBD2 was not tested on the DNA. TRBV12-2 is an annotated pseudogene. CDR3 length: 19 residues. The CDR3 DNA reads as TGTGCAAGTCGCTTAGAGGGACTAGCGGGGGGGCCCGGCACAGATACGCAGTATTTT. Amino acids: CASRLEGLAGGPGTDTQYF.

The genes are TRBV4-2 and TRBJ1-2, with TRBD1 identical over 9 bases. The CDR3 has 16 amino acids. Trimming removed 3 bases from V and 1 base from J; junction bases left unmatched: 6. Germline CDR1 and CDR2: LGHNA and YNFKEQ. This CDR3 reads CASSQTDRGDNYGYTF. CDR3 DNA sequence: TGTGCCAGCAGCCAGACTGACAGGGGGGATAACTATGGCTACACCTTC.

V is TRBV6-1 and J is TRBJ1-2; 11 positions agree with TRBD1. Trimming removed 10 bases from V and 7 bases from J; junction bases left unmatched: 11. Germline assignment: CDR1 MNHNS and CDR2 SASEGT. This CDR3 spans 14 amino acids. The CDR3 DNA sequence: TGTGCCACCGCGACCGGACAGGGGGCAGGTGGCTACACCTTC. Translation gives CATATGQGAGGYTF.

The rearrangement uses TRBV7-2 and TRBJ2-7, with a tentative D call TRBD1 (5 bases). This CDR3 spans 15 amino acids. Germline CDR1 and CDR2: SGHTA and FQGNSA. With 8 bases removed from V and 7 bases from J, the gap between germline ends came to 24 bases. CDR3: CASSLQTGPTTEQYF. CDR3 DNA: TGTGCCAGCTCCCTACAAACAGGACCCACAACGGAGCAGTACTTC.

The chain uses TRBV28 and TRBJ2-3, with 7 bases fitting TRBD1. The CDR3 consists of 15 residues. V gave up 4 bases and J gave up 0 bases; unmatched junction bases: 4. Germline values: CDR1 MDHEN, CDR2 SYDVKM. CDR3 nucleotides: TGTGCCAGCAGTTCACAGGGGACGAGCACAGATACGCAGTATTTT. Translating it yields CASSSQGTSTDTQYF.

This clone was detected only once. The chain recombines TRBV4-1 with TRBJ2-7; D gene uncertain. The CDR3 consists of 14 residues. Germline V gives CDR1 MGHRA, CDR2 YSYEKL. Trimming shortened V by 0 bases and J by 3 bases, and 9 bases separated the two germline ends. The CDR3 region has the DNA TGCGCCAGCAGCCAAGACCGCGCGGACTACGAGCAGTACTTC. It encodes CASSQDRADYEQYF.

The chain links TRBV4-3 to TRBJ1-2; D gene unclear. The germline V and J ends were trimmed by 0 bases and 4 bases, with 15 bases remaining between them. Per germline, CDR1 LGHNA and CDR2 YSLEER. This CDR3 has 16 residues. CDR3 in DNA: TGCGCCAGCAGCCAAGATTGGGGAAAGGGAGGCTATGGCTACACCTTC. Its translation: CASSQDWGKGGYGYTF.

For this clone: Other DNA sequences in this sample translate to the same CDR3. This sequence joins TRBV29-1 and TRBJ1-4, with 7 bases lining up with TRBD1. The CDR3 is 13 amino acids. Trimming took 4 bases from V and 7 from J; bases not matched to a gene: 6. Looked up from germline, CDR1 is SQVTM and CDR2 is ANQGSEA. The CDR3 bases are TGCAGCGTTGGGGGACAGAGGGCTGAAAAACTGTTTTTT. It specifies CSVGGQRAEKLFF.

This sequence joins TRBV7-2 and TRBJ2-2; the D gene is possibly TRBD2 (5 bases). The CDR3 is made up of 15 amino acids. The germline V and J ends were trimmed by 6 bases and 7 bases, with 18 bases remaining between them. Germline assignment: CDR1 SGHTA and CDR2 FQGNSA. CDR3 region: CASRYTTAVSGELFF. DNA for the CDR3: TGTGCCAGCAGATACACCACAGCGGTTAGCGGGGAGCTGTTTTTT.

The chain combines TRBV7-9 with TRBJ1-3, with 10 bases matching TRBD1. Germline V lookup: CDR1 SEHNR, CDR2 FQNEAQ (reference sequence). The CDR3 totals 19 residues. V trimming: 11 bases; J trimming: 0 bases; junction bases outside the gene matches: 19. The CDR3 here is CAGWTGTGELASSGNTIYF. The CDR3 DNA reads as TGTGCCGGGTGGACGGGGACAGGGGAGCTTGCTTCCTCTGGAAACACCATATATTTT.

The chain carries TRBV9 and TRBJ2-3; weak D call: TRBD2 (6 bases). The CDR3 has 15 residues. The V end was cut by 6 bases, the J end by 6 bases, with 20 bases between. The V gene's germline CDR1 is SGDLS and CDR2 YYNGEE. CDR3 sequence reads: CASTFRAGMLDTQYF. CDR3 nucleotides: TGTGCCAGCACCTTCCGCGCGGGGATGTTGGATACGCAGTATTTT.

This clone was seen only a few times. The junction and the germline gene differ at one end; a read error may be behind it. The chain is built from TRBV7-9 and TRBJ2-7; 7 bases are a match to TRBD2. Germline CDR1 SEHNR, CDR2 FQNEAQ (reference sequence). The CDR3 runs 17 residues. CDR3 nucleotides: TGTTCCAGCAGCTTAGGTGGTTGGGCGGGAGACTCCTACGAGCAGTACTTC. Its protein product is CSSSLGGWAGDSYEQYF.

The genes are TRBV28 and TRBJ1-5; no clear D gene. V lost 4 bases and J lost 7, with 5 bases in between. The germline CDR1 and CDR2 sequences are MDHEN and SYDVKM. This CDR3 is built from 11 residues. The CDR3 sequence: CASSSIQPQHF. DNA for the CDR3: TGTGCCAGCAGTTCTATACAGCCCCAGCATTTT.

The DNA of the CDR3 is TGCGCCAGCAGCCCGCAGAACTATGGCTACACCTTC. It codes for CASSPQNYGYTF. The chain has TRBV5-1 and TRBJ1-2; no definite D call. The CDR3 extends over 12 amino acids. Germline assignment: CDR1 SGHRS and CDR2 YFSETQ. V shed 4 bases and J shed 2 bases, with 6 bases lying between them.

This chain uses TRBV7-9 with TRBJ1-2; perhaps TRBD1 as D (6 bases). Germline V lookup: CDR1 SEHNR, CDR2 FQNEAQ (reference sequence). The CDR3 runs to 13 residues. Trimming removed 1 base at V and 8 bases at J, with 11 bases between. CDR3 sequence: CASSLGGGQGYTF. The CDR3 region has the DNA TGTGCCAGCAGCTTAGGCGGGGGACAAGGCTACACCTTC.

V usage is TRBV9 and J usage is TRBJ2-5, with 8 bases that match TRBD2. The CDR3 runs to 16 residues. In germline, CDR1 is SGDLS, CDR2 YYNGEE. Unmatched junction bases numbered 6, after V lost 0 bases and J lost 2 bases. CDR3 residues: CASSVALAGKQETQYF. The CDR3 DNA reads TGTGCCAGCAGCGTAGCCCTAGCGGGCAAACAAGAGACCCAGTACTTC. Full variable domain (outside the CDR3, taken from reference TRBV9 and TRBJ2-5): DSGVTQTPKHLITATGQRVTLRCSPRSGDLSVYWYQQSLDQGLQFLIQYYNGEERAKGNILERFSAQQFPDLHSELNLSSLELGDSALYFCASSVALAGKQETQYFGPGTRLLVL.

The table lists this clone with a few counts. The rearrangement links TRBV5-8 to TRBJ2-7; D possibly corresponds to TRBD1 (5 bases). Germline CDR1 is SGHTS and CDR2 is YDEGEE. Trimming cost V 6 bases and J 0 bases, with 7 bases left between them. The length of the CDR3 is 12 residues. Written as DNA, the CDR3 is TGTGCCAGCACCAGGGACTCCTACGAGCAGTACTTC. As protein: CASTRDSYEQYF.

The chain combines TRBV5-1 with TRBJ2-2, with 7 bases identical to TRBD1. Germline values: CDR1 SGHRS, CDR2 YFSETQ. V shed 4 bases and J 4 bases; nucleotides not matched to a gene: 4. CDR3 length: 14 residues. The DNA of the CDR3 is TGCGCCAGCAGCGGACAGGTTCTCACCGGGGAGCTGTTTTTT. It translates to CASSGQVLTGELFF.

This chain uses TRBV19 with TRBJ2-5; the D gene is possibly TRBD1 (5 bases). The V gene's germline CDR1 is LNHDA and CDR2 SQIVND (reference sequence). The CDR3 is 14 residues long. The germline V and J ends were trimmed by 3 bases and 4 bases, with 12 bases remaining between them. Written as DNA, the CDR3 is TGTGCCAGTAGTATTACCGAAAGGGGAGAGACCCAGTACTTC. Amino acid sequence: CASSITERGETQYF.

The V gene is TRBV9, the J gene TRBJ2-5, with TRBD1 as a possible D gene (6 bases). Trimming removed 7 bases at V and 2 bases at J, with 12 bases between. Per the germline V gene, CDR1 is SGDLS and CDR2 is YYNGEE. The CDR3 sequence is 13 residues long. CDR3 DNA sequence: TGTGCCAGCTCACAGGGTCCGCAAGAGACCCAGTACTTC. Protein product: CASSQGPQETQYF. Full variable domain (outside the CDR3, taken from reference TRBV9 and TRBJ2-5): DSGVTQTPKHLITATGQRVTLRCSPRSGDLSVYWYQQSLDQGLQFLIQYYNGEERAKGNILERFSAQQFPDLHSELNLSSLELGDSALYFCASSQGPQETQYFGPGTRLLVL.

This clone was seen once. The genes are TRBV28 and TRBJ2-7; TRBD1 agrees at 10 bases. V lost 6 bases and J lost 3; bases outside the gene matches: 8. This CDR3 is built from 15 residues. From germline, CDR1 is MDHEN and CDR2 SYDVKM. The CDR3 DNA reads as TGTGCCAGCAGCCCCCCCGGGACAGGGGTCTACGAGCAGTACTTC. It is translated as CASSPPGTGVYEQYF.

A remark on this clone: This same CDR3 is encoded by further DNA sequences in the sample. The chain is built from TRBV19 and TRBJ1-2; D is unclear. This CDR3 contains 13 residues. Germline V gene lookup returns CDR1 LNHDA and CDR2 SQIVND (reference sequence). V lost 3 bases and J 2 bases, leaving 7 bases between the germline ends. The CDR3, as DNA: TGTGCCAGTAGTATCCGCAGAAACTATGGCTACACCTTC. Its protein product is CASSIRRNYGYTF.